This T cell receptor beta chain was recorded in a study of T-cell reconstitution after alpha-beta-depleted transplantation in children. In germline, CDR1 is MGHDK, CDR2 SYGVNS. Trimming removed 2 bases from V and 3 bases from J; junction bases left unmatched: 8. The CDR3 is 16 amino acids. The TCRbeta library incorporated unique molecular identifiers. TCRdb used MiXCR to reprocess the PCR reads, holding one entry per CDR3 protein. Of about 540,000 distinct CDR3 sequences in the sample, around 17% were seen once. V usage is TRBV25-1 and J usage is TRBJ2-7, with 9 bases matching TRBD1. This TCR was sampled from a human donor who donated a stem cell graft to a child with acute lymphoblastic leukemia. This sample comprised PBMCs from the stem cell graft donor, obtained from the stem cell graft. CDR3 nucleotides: TGTGCCAGCAGTGAACAAAGGGACAGGGTTTACTACGAGCAGTACTTC. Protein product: CASSEQRDRVYYEQYF.